This T cell receptor (beta chain) was profiled in a study of OX40 agonist ivuxolimab in advanced cancers. For the study at large: Subjects had a mean age of around 60 years, with a range of roughly 23 to 80; less than 90% were male. Findings of the study overall: Low normalized T-cell clonal expansion was also seen in some nonresponders.

Note on this clone: The antigen remains undetermined.

Data came from immunoSEQ multiplex PCR; TCRdb stores just in-frame clones and leaves some out. The profile shows tens of thousands of clones, less than 90% of them singletons. Anyone with autoimmune disease history or systemic immunosuppression was excluded. The germline gives CDR1 LNHDA, CDR2 SQIVND (reference sequence). V shed 6 bases and J shed 6 bases, with 14 bases lying between them. The CDR3 spans 13 residues. This clonotype was obtained from an adult with an advanced solid tumor such as melanoma, head and neck, liver or kidney cancer. The rearrangement links TRBV19 to TRBJ1-1; perhaps TRBD1 as D (5 bases). The specimen comprised CD4+ or CD8+ T cells sorted from blood, sampled in a trial of the OX40 agonist ivuxolimab. CDR3 sequence reads: CASRMGGFAEAFF. The DNA for the CDR3 is TGTGCCAGTAGGATGGGGGGTTTCGCTGAAGCTTTCTTT.